This entry concerns a single T cell receptor beta chain. The antigen remains undetermined. With 60 Vbeta and 13 Jbeta primers, the PCR was carried out. Libraries were prepared by immunoSEQ multiplex PCR; TCRdb keeps only in-frame clonotypes and omits some of them. The top ten hold under 3% of the sample, which has about 130,000 clones, approximately 82% seen once. The sample is drawn from a study of cytomegalovirus exposure and HLA in healthy donors. Looking at the study overall: Under 90% of 300 to 450 genotyped donors fell in the Caucasian-associated ancestry cluster. Regarding the study as a whole: The authors enumerated roughly 180 TCR beta chains as linked to cytomegalovirus.

This CDR3 has 15 residues. Unmatched junction bases numbered 11, after V lost 6 bases and J lost 6 bases. Germline CDR1 SNHLY, CDR2 FYNNEI. This chain uses TRBV2 with TRBJ2-3; 8 nucleotides line up with TRBD2. Sample: PBMCs. This clonotype originated in a boy younger than 10 in good health and CMV-seronegative. The CDR3 nucleotides are TGTGCCAGCAGCGCCGCCAGCGGGAGATCGGATACGCAGTATTTT. Protein sequence: CASSAASGRSDTQYF.